The 11 T cell receptor beta chains below come from one sample, sequenced in a study of early T cells in non-severe SARS-CoV-2 infection. MiXCR, applied by TCRdb to the 5' RACE reads, yields one record per CDR3 protein. The sample holds about 64,000 distinct CDR3 sequences, around 20% seen once. The sample here was whole blood, taken at baseline. The origin of the receptors is an adult who was a healthcare worker with PCR-confirmed SARS-CoV-2 infection or an uninfected control (not recorded which).

V gene TRBV12-3 or TRBV12-4 combines with J gene TRBJ1-4, with a weak D call TRBD1 (6 bases). There are 15 residues in the CDR3. V was pared by 6 bases and J by 3 bases, with 14 bases between. CDR3 DNA: TGTGCCAGCAGCCCGACAGGAGGGTCTAATGAAAAACTGTTTTTT. Protein product: CASSPTGGSNEKLFF.

This clonotype was detected only a few times. The rearrangement joins TRBV6-1 to TRBJ1-5, with D hard to call. Between the trimmed V and J ends, which lost 5 bases and 1 base, there was a span of 18 bases. This CDR3 is built from 17 residues. Germline values: CDR1 MNHNS, CDR2 SASEGT. The CDR3 sequence is CASSISAWVFSNQPQHF. The CDR3 DNA is TGTGCCAGCAGTATAAGTGCCTGGGTATTCAGCAATCAGCCCCAGCATTTT.

A few counts support this clonotype. The V gene is TRBV18, the J gene TRBJ2-7, with a tentative D call TRBD1 (6 bases). The CDR3 contains 14 residues. Trimming removed 6 bases from V and 10 bases from J, with 22 bases in between. Germline-derived CDR1 and CDR2 are KGHSH and LQKENI. CDR3 sequence reads: CASSSWGLPPPQYF. CDR3 in DNA: TGTGCCAGCTCTTCGTGGGGGCTTCCGCCTCCTCAGTACTTC.

The rearrangement uses TRBV9 and TRBJ1-3; no clear D. Germline V gene sequence: CDR1 SGDLS, CDR2 YYNGEE. V lost 0 bases and J lost 2, with 9 bases in between. The CDR3 contains 15 residues. As DNA, the CDR3 is TGTGCCAGCAGCGTAGGTTCGACTGCTGGAAACACCATATATTTT. Translating it yields CASSVGSTAGNTIYF.

Notes on this clonotype: This could be a read error, since a much larger clone is one nucleotide away. The chain recombines TRBV5-1 with TRBJ1-1; no firm D call. Germline CDR1 and CDR2: SGHRS and YFSETQ. The CDR3 covers 16 residues. The CDR3 protein is CASSPSRVLQNTGAFF. The CDR3 nucleotides are TGCGCCAGCAGCCCTTCCCGGGTCCTCCAGAACACTGGAGCTTTCTTT.

The V gene is TRBV2, the J gene TRBJ2-1; perhaps TRBD1 as D (5 bases). V lost 7 bases, J lost 0 bases, and 10 bases lay in between. Germline V lookup: CDR1 SNHLY, CDR2 FYNNEI. This CDR3 spans 14 amino acids. This CDR3 reads CASTQGSSYNEQFF. The DNA of the CDR3 is TGTGCCAGCACGCAGGGAAGCTCCTACAATGAGCAGTTCTTC.

This clonotype was detected only a few times. The DNA of the CDR3 is TGTGCCAGCAGCTTAGGGGTCGGATCTTCTAACTATGGCTACACCTTC. Translation gives CASSLGVGSSNYGYTF. V usage is TRBV5-8 and J usage is TRBJ1-2; the D gene is possibly TRBD1 (5 bases). The V gene lost 2 bases and the J gene lost 0 bases, with 14 bases spanning the gap. The CDR3 consists of 16 residues. Looked up from germline, CDR1 is SGHTS and CDR2 is YDEGEE.

The table lists this clonotype with a few counts. The V gene is TRBV30, the J gene TRBJ1-1; D is unresolved. V was clipped by 1 base and J by 1 base, with 7 bases between them. The CDR3 covers 13 residues. CDR1 is GTSNPN, CDR2 SVGIG, per germline (reference sequence). The CDR3 reads CAWSAHRNTEAFF. DNA for the CDR3: TGTGCCTGGAGTGCCCACAGGAACACTGAAGCTTTCTTT.

This clonotype was recorded a few times. The gene calls are TRBV7-9 and TRBJ1-5; D is unresolved. CDR3 length: 12 residues. CDR1 SEHNR and CDR2 FQNEAQ come from the germline V gene (reference sequence). V shed 1 base and J shed 6 bases, with 4 bases lying between them. The CDR3 is CASSLGTQPQHF. The CDR3 DNA is TGTGCCAGCAGCTTAGGAACTCAGCCCCAGCATTTT.

The chain uses TRBV29-1 and TRBJ1-4; D uncertain. Trimming took off 4 bases at V and 10 bases at J, with 13 bases between the two ends. CDR3 length: 12 amino acids. CDR1 and CDR2 (germline): SQVTM, ANQGSEA. The DNA of the CDR3 is TGCAGCGTTGTGGGCGCCAGTGGAAAACTGTTTTTT. Protein: CSVVGASGKLFF.

This clonotype was observed many times. CDR3 region: CASNGGDTTYRSTDTQYF. In DNA, the CDR3 is TGTGCCAGCAACGGGGGGGACACCACCTATCGTAGCACAGATACGCAGTATTTT. This chain links TRBV9 with TRBJ2-3, with 8 positions matching TRBD2. Germline V CDR1 and CDR2: SGDLS, YYNGEE. Trimming cost V 6 bases and J 0 bases; bases outside gene matches: 15. The CDR3 is made up of 18 amino acids. The complete variable domain, with remaining parts taken from reference TRBV9 and TRBJ2-3, reads DSGVTQTPKHLITATGQRVTLRCSPRSGDLSVYWYQQSLDQGLQFLIQYYNGEERAKGNILERFSAQQFPDLHSELNLSSLELGDSALYFCASNGGDTTYRSTDTQYFGPGTRLTVL.